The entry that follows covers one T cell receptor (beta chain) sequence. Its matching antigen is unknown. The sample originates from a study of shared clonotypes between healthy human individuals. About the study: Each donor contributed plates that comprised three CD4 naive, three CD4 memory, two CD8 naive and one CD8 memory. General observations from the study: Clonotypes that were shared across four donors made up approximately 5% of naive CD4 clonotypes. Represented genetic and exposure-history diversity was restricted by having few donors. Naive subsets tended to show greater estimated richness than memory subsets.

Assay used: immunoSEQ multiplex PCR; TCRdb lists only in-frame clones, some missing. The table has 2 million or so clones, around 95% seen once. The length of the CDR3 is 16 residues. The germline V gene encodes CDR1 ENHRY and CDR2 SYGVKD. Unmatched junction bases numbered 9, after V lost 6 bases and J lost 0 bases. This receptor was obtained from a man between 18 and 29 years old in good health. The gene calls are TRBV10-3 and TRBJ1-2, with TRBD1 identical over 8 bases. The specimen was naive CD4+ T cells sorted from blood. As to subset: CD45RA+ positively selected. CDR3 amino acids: CAISSTGARTNYGYTF. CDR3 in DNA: TGTGCCATCAGCTCGACAGGGGCGCGAACTAACTATGGCTACACCTTC.